This T cell receptor beta chain is drawn from a study of OX40 agonist ivuxolimab in advanced cancers. Study-wide results and caveats: Clones of CD4+ and CD8+ blood T cells grew by week 6 at doses of 0.1 to 3.0 mg/kg. No antigen was identified for the clonally expanded peripheral T cells.

The germline V gene encodes CDR1 SGHRS and CDR2 YFSETQ. The V and J ends lost 1 base and 1 base respectively, with 13 bases between them. CDR3 size: 16 residues. Sequenced by immunoSEQ multiplex PCR; TCRdb stores in-frame clones only, minus some. The sample lists tens of thousands of clones, approximately 81% seen once, with 15% to 20% in the top ten. About this clone itself: Its matching antigen is unknown.

The V and J genes are TRBV5-1 and TRBJ2-3; either TRBD1 or TRBD2 may fit D (5 bases each). The sequence came from an adult with an advanced solid tumor such as melanoma, head and neck, liver or kidney cancer. The specimen comprised CD4+ or CD8+ T cells sorted from blood, sampled in a trial of the OX40 agonist ivuxolimab. The CDR3 here is CASSLTGPRRTDTQYF. The CDR3 nucleotides are TGCGCCAGCAGCTTGACGGGACCGAGACGCACAGATACGCAGTATTTT.